Listed below are T cell receptor beta chains from one sample, sequenced in a study of a mutant IDH1 vaccine in newly diagnosed glioma. Profiled with immunoSEQ multiplex PCR; TCRdb holds only in-frame clones, not every one. This table holds roughly 34,000 clones, about 80% found once. No antigen has been identified for these receptors. The source material was PBMCs, sampled from a glioma patient whose treatment included an IDH1 peptide vaccine. These receptors were collected from a man aged 25 to 45 with glioma. Both conserved end residues are part of each CDR3. Each record gives: clone size, V gene, J gene, CDR3 protein. Rows give clone size only sometimes, using once, few, many, or a class for an expanded clone.

size: NA
V: TRBV7-2
J: TRBJ2-2
CDR3: CASSLLGNTGELFF

size: NA
V: TRBV30
J: TRBJ1-1
CDR3: CAGRDRMNTEAFF

size: NA
V: TRBV7-6
J: TRBJ2-1
CDR3: CASSFDSPEGYEQFF

size: NA
V: TRBV5-6
J: TRBJ1-1
CDR3: CASSPLVSPNTEAFF

size: NA
V: TRBV19
J: TRBJ2-7
CDR3: CASSPRTGESYEQYF

size: NA
V: TRBV5-1
J: TRBJ1-1
CDR3: CASSFGFNTEAFF

size: NA
V: TRBV10-3
J: TRBJ2-1
CDR3: CAISEVMGSNEQFF

size: NA
V: TRBV6-1
J: TRBJ1-3
CDR3: CASSEWVDSGNTIYF

size: NA
V: TRBV9
J: TRBJ1-1
CDR3: CASSPSPGTGDTEAFF

size: NA
V: TRBV11-2
J: TRBJ1-6
CDR3: CASSLAIVSSPLHF

size: NA
V: TRBV15
J: TRBJ1-4
CDR3: CATSRDTGRTNEKLFF

size: NA
V: TRBV7-9
J: TRBJ2-4
CDR3: CASSPGRGKNIQYF

size: NA
V: TRBV7-9
J: TRBJ1-1
CDR3: CASSPRLGVHTEAFF

size: few
V: TRBV4-1
J: TRBJ1-1
CDR3: CASSQPPWTGTNTEAFF

size: NA
V: TRBV14
J: TRBJ1-3
CDR3: CASSPPGQGTFSGNTIYF

size: NA
V: TRBV7-9
J: TRBJ1-1
CDR3: CASSLDGGRRDTEAFF

size: NA
V: TRBV5-1
J: TRBJ2-3
CDR3: CASSRDRGSDTQYF

size: NA
V: TRBV7-2
J: TRBJ1-5
CDR3: CASSLSGPQHF

size: once
V: TRBV5-1
J: TRBJ2-3
CDR3: CASSPPQEGTDTQYF

size: NA
V: TRBV7-9
J: TRBJ2-1
CDR3: CASSYGGGNHEQFF

size: NA
V: TRBV7-8
J: TRBJ2-1
CDR3: CASSLKAGGYSSYNEQFF

size: NA
V: TRBV4-3
J: TRBJ1-2
CDR3: CASSPGVGTDYGYTF

size: NA
V: TRBV6-5
J: TRBJ2-7
CDR3: CASSYSIPDRGYEQYF

size: NA
V: TRBV5-1
J: TRBJ1-2
CDR3: CASSPGPPGGNGYTF

size: NA
V: TRBV5-1
J: TRBJ1-2
CDR3: CASSLDPGDYGYTF

size: NA
V: TRBV6-6
J: TRBJ2-1
CDR3: CASSYTSGGPYNEQFF

size: NA
V: TRBV5-4
J: TRBJ2-2
CDR3: CASSLSSGPGELFF

size: NA
V: TRBV5-1
J: TRBJ1-6
CDR3: CASSLATQTAPLHF

size: NA
V: TRBV5-1
J: TRBJ1-1
CDR3: CASSVGGPADTEAFF

size: hyperexpanded
V: TRBV28
J: TRBJ1-2
CDR3: CAIDSSGGYTF

size: NA
V: TRBV10-3
J: TRBJ2-7
CDR3: CATSKDGPGASQYF

size: once
V: TRBV27
J: TRBJ2-5
CDR3: CASSLSGGDKTQYF

size: NA
V: TRBV5-1
J: TRBJ2-1
CDR3: CASSLVGRGDEQFF

size: NA
V: TRBV18
J: TRBJ2-5
CDR3: CASSPRPSGSKETQYF

size: few
V: TRBV19
J: TRBJ1-2
CDR3: CASSRQGGYTF

size: once
V: TRBV7-2
J: TRBJ2-5
CDR3: CASSTWTGYQETQYF

size: NA
V: TRBV10-3
J: TRBJ2-5
CDR3: CAISEDLQVQETQYF

size: NA
V: TRBV28
J: TRBJ1-2
CDR3: CASSLGGTGKRGYTF

size: NA
V: TRBV20-1
J: TRBJ1-5
CDR3: CSARQGAPQHF

size: NA
V: TRBV13
J: TRBJ1-1
CDR3: CASSLKGGTEAFF

size: NA
V: TRBV23-1
J: TRBJ2-7
CDR3: CASSQPQRPCLHEQYF